One sample yielded the 20 T cell receptor beta chains listed below, sequenced in a study of beta chain features in type 1 diabetes. Study results and limitations: When Type 1 diabetes patients were examined, their TCRB CDR3s proved moderately but significantly shorter in all four CD4+ subsets.

No antigen has been identified for these receptors. Expressed TCRB transcripts were sequenced after all isolated RNA was converted to cDNA. Repertoires were generated with immunoSEQ multiplex PCR, while TCRdb's copy carries only in-frame clones and drops some. The table has hundreds of thousands of clones, 10% to 15% seen once. Sample: naive CD4+ T cells from blood. These TCRs come from a man between 18 and 29 years old with type 1 diabetes.

The J gene is TRBJ2-6, the V gene TRBV4-1, with 10 bases that match TRBD1. V shed 6 bases and J 2 bases; nucleotides not matched to a gene: 4. CDR1 and CDR2 from the germline V gene are MGHRA and YSYEKL. The CDR3 is 16 residues long. The CDR3 spells CASRAGQGTGANVLTF. The DNA of the CDR3 is TGCGCCAGCAGGGCGGGACAGGGGACTGGGGCCAACGTCCTGACTTTC.

CDR3 in amino acids: CASNPVTSYEQYF. The CDR3 coding sequence is TGTGCCAGTAATCCTGTAACCTCCTACGAGCAGTACTTC. V gene TRBV2 combines with J gene TRBJ2-7; D is unclear. The CDR3 totals 13 residues. Germline V gene data show CDR1 as SNHLY and CDR2 as FYNNEI. V shed 9 bases and J shed 0 bases, with 12 bases lying between them.

The J gene is TRBJ1-2, the V gene TRBV30, with D unclear. Germline V gives CDR1 GTSNPN, CDR2 SVGIG (reference sequence). The CDR3 contains 11 residues. With 0 bases removed from V and 8 bases from J, the gap between germline ends came to 7 bases. The CDR3 nucleotides are TGTGCCTGGAGTGTAAGTGTCGGCTACACCTTC. It is translated as CAWSVSVGYTF.

This clone was detected a few times. The V gene is TRBV30, the J gene TRBJ1-5, with TRBD1 as a possible D gene (6 bases). The CDR3 covers 12 residues. Germline V gene data show CDR1 as GTSNPN and CDR2 as SVGIG (reference sequence). V lost 2 bases, J lost 5 bases, and 7 bases lay in between. The CDR3: CAWSRQDQPQHF. In DNA, the CDR3 is TGTGCCTGGAGTAGACAGGATCAGCCCCAGCATTTT.

The chain uses TRBV5-4 and TRBJ1-2, with TRBD1 matching over 7 bases. Losses at the gene ends were 4 bases for V and 4 bases for J; bases not matched to a gene: 13. This CDR3 comprises 16 residues. Germline loops: CDR1 SGHNT, CDR2 YYREEE (reference sequence). CDR3 in DNA: TGTGCCAGCAGCCGAGCAATCACAGGGGTTTTCTATGGCTACACCTTC. Protein: CASSRAITGVFYGYTF.

There are a few counts of this clone. CDR3 region: CASSLATLASAQYF. CDR3 nucleotide sequence: TGTGCCAGCAGCTTAGCGACGCTCGCGTCGGCGCAGTATTTT. The chain couples TRBV7-9 to TRBJ2-3; D is unclear. The CDR3 has 14 amino acids. Per germline, CDR1 SEHNR and CDR2 FQNEAQ (reference sequence). The V end was cut by 0 bases, the J end by 10 bases, with 14 bases between.

CDR3 sequence: CASSLGASLSSEQYF. The DNA of the CDR3 is TGCGCCAGCAGCTTGGGCGCGAGCCTCTCTAGCGAGCAGTACTTC. The chain uses TRBV5-1 and TRBJ2-7; D uncertain. CDR1 is SGHRS and CDR2 is YFSETQ in the germline V gene. The CDR3 covers 15 residues. Trimming removed 0 bases from V and 6 bases from J, with 16 bases in between.

This clone has only a few counts. The chain uses TRBV5-4 and TRBJ1-1; no reliable D call. Germline V gene lookup returns CDR1 SGHNT and CDR2 YYREEE (reference sequence). The length of the CDR3 is 15 residues. V was pared by 0 bases and J by 0 bases, with 9 bases between. The CDR3 DNA reads as TGTGCCAGCAGCTTGGGCCGGACGATGAACACTGAAGCTTTCTTT. Its protein is CASSLGRTMNTEAFF.

This rearrangement joins TRBV2 to TRBJ1-1, with D possibly matching TRBD1 (6 bases). Germline lookup yields CDR1 SNHLY and CDR2 FYNNEI. Trimming shortened V by 6 bases and J by 3 bases, and 14 bases separated the two germline ends. This CDR3 region has 14 residues. CDR3 sequence: CASRDSQRDTEAFF. DNA of the CDR3: TGTGCCAGCAGGGACAGCCAACGGGACACTGAAGCTTTCTTT.

V is TRBV9 and J is TRBJ1-6, with 7 bases identical to TRBD1. The J segment lost 9 bases and the V segment lost 0 bases, leaving 6 bases of the junction unmatched. The CDR3 totals 15 residues. Per the germline V gene, CDR1 is SGDLS and CDR2 is YYNGEE. The CDR3 is CASSVAEGALSPLHF. The CDR3 DNA reads as TGTGCCAGCAGCGTAGCGGAGGGGGCGCTTTCACCCCTCCACTTT. Supplemented by reference TRBV9 and TRBJ1-6, the full variable domain reads DSGVTQTPKHLITATGQRVTLRCSPRSGDLSVYWYQQSLDQGLQFLIQYYNGEERAKGNILERFSAQQFPDLHSELNLSSLELGDSALYFCASSVAEGALSPLHFGNGTRLTVT.

This clone has only a few counts. The V gene is TRBV6-5, the J gene TRBJ2-7; D uncertain. Trimming took 6 bases from V and 5 from J, leaving 14 bases between them. The CDR3 runs to 13 residues. Germline CDR1 reads MNHEY; CDR2 reads SVGAGI. CDR3 DNA sequence: TGTGCCAGCAGAAATTTGCTGCTACACGAGCAGTACTTC. Its translation is CASRNLLLHEQYF.

The genes are TRBV2 and TRBJ1-1; D possibly corresponds to TRBD1 (6 bases). The V end was cut by 10 bases, the J end by 4 bases, with 13 bases between. Germline V gives CDR1 SNHLY, CDR2 FYNNEI. The length of the CDR3 is 12 residues. The CDR3 sequence is CATTTGTTEAFF. The CDR3 nucleotides are TGTGCCACCACAACAGGGACCACTGAAGCTTTCTTT.

This chain uses TRBV25-1 with TRBJ1-2; TRBD1 matches 7 bases. The CDR3 spans 14 residues. After removal of 4 bases from V and 6 bases from J, the junction contained 8 bases not matched to a gene. Per germline, CDR1 MGHDK and CDR2 SYGVNS. CDR3 sequence reads: CASSGMGTVDGYTF. The CDR3 region has the DNA TGTGCCAGCAGTGGAATGGGGACAGTCGATGGCTACACCTTC.

This chain links TRBV7-9 with TRBJ2-5; no firm D call. V was shortened by 3 bases and J by 2 bases, with 13 bases between the two germline ends. Germline loops: CDR1 SEHNR, CDR2 FQNEAQ (reference sequence). There are 15 residues in the CDR3. The CDR3 bases are TGTGCCAGCAGCTTTGGTGCAAGTTCACAAGAGACCCAGTACTTC. This gives the protein CASSFGASSQETQYF.

J is TRBJ2-3 and V is TRBV7-9, with 11 bases matching TRBD1. The V and J ends lost 3 bases and 0 bases, in that order; junction bases with no gene match: 5. Germline CDR1 and CDR2: SEHNR and FQNEAQ (reference sequence). CDR3 length: 17 residues. CDR3 protein: CASSFPGQGASTDTQYF. The CDR3 nucleotides are TGTGCCAGCAGCTTCCCCGGACAGGGGGCAAGCACAGATACGCAGTATTTT.

This clone was observed a handful of times. The genes are TRBV10-3 and TRBJ2-5, with D perhaps matching TRBD1 (5 bases). Germline lookup yields CDR1 ENHRY and CDR2 SYGVKD. The CDR3 is made up of 13 amino acids. Trimming pared 9 bases from V and 2 bases from J, leaving 13 bases between. The CDR3 nucleotides read TGTGCCATGTCGGTCAGGGATCAAGAGACCCAGTACTTC. This translates into CAMSVRDQETQYF.

CDR3 protein: CAISDGTKEQFF. The CDR3 nucleotides are TGTGCCATCAGTGATGGGACTAAGGAGCAGTTCTTC. The chain carries TRBV10-3 and TRBJ2-1; TRBD2 matches 7 bases. Germline V lookup: CDR1 ENHRY, CDR2 SYGVKD. V shed 3 bases, J shed 10 bases, and the junction held 3 bases outside the gene matches. The CDR3 is 12 residues long.

A few counts support this clone. This chain links TRBV7-7 with TRBJ2-1; 8 bases line up with TRBD2. CDR1 SSHAT and CDR2 FNYEAQ come from the germline V gene (reference sequence). The V gene end was trimmed by 6 bases and the J gene end by 1 base; junction bases not matched to a gene: 8. This CDR3 comprises 16 residues. The CDR3 reads CASSSKLAASYNEQFF. The CDR3 coding sequence is TGTGCCAGCAGTTCCAAACTAGCGGCTTCCTACAATGAGCAGTTCTTC. Filled out from reference TRBV7-7 and TRBJ2-1, the complete variable domain reads GAGVSQSPRYKVTKRGQDVTLRCDPISSHATLYWYQQALGQGPEFLTYFNYEAQPDKSGLPSDRFSAERPEGSISTLTIQRTEQRDSAMYRCASSSKLAASYNEQFFGPGTRLTVL.

This sequence joins TRBV6-5 and TRBJ1-4; D uncertain. Between the trimmed V and J ends, which lost 6 bases and 3 bases, there was a span of 14 bases. Germline CDR1 reads MNHEY; CDR2 reads SVGAGI. This CDR3 is 15 amino acids long. CDR3 residues: CASRSTPWANEKLFF. CDR3 nucleotide sequence: TGTGCCAGCAGATCGACTCCATGGGCTAATGAAAAACTGTTTTTT.

V is TRBV20-1 and J is TRBJ1-2, with D hard to call. The V end lost 6 bases, the J end lost 4 bases, and 9 bases lay between the germline ends. The CDR3 consists of 11 residues. Germline CDR1 and CDR2: DFQATT and SNEGSKA (reference sequence). CDR3 region: CSASVGYGYTF. CDR3 sequence (DNA): TGCAGTGCATCCGTGGGCTATGGCTACACCTTC.